Following are 8 T cell receptor beta chains from one sample sequenced in a study of T cell clonotyping in hematopoietic cell transplantation. The protocol was immunoSEQ multiplex PCR, while the TCRdb copy is restricted to in-frame clones and leaves out a portion. The table includes 13,000 or so clones, 90% detected once. Sequencing was performed on peripheral blood mononuclear cells. These TCRs come from a man in his thirties or forties in good health. Some clones in this sample may be carry-over from other donors' samples.

The V call is TRBV28, the J call TRBJ1-2; D gene unclear. This CDR3 has 14 amino acids. CDR1 MDHEN and CDR2 SYDVKM come from the germline V gene. V lost 5 bases, J lost 6 bases, and 16 bases lay in between. The CDR3 sequence: CASSLLQEVDGYTF. The CDR3 DNA is TGTGCCAGCAGTCTCCTCCAGGAGGTAGATGGCTACACCTTC.

The chain recombines TRBV19 with TRBJ1-4; D uncertain. V was trimmed by 5 bases and J by 7 bases, leaving 17 bases between them. The CDR3 is 15 residues long. Per the germline V gene, CDR1 is LNHDA and CDR2 is SQIVND (reference sequence). CDR3 in DNA: TGTGCCAGTAGTCCCCTGGACTGGTCCGGTGAAAAACTGTTTTTT. It codes for CASSPLDWSGEKLFF.

The rearrangement uses TRBV2 and TRBJ1-4; 7 nucleotides line up with TRBD1. The junction had 2 bases not matched to a gene; V was cut back by 7 bases and J by 0 bases. The CDR3 loop spans 14 amino acids. Germline V CDR1 and CDR2: SNHLY, FYNNEI. The CDR3 DNA reads as TGTGCCAGCAATGGACAGGCAACTAATGAAAAACTGTTTTTT. Protein product: CASNGQATNEKLFF.

The table lists this clone with a count of one. The chain carries TRBV5-1 and TRBJ2-7, with 12 positions matching TRBD1. After removal of 1 base from V and 6 bases from J, the junction contained 2 bases not matched to a gene. This CDR3 has 14 amino acids. Germline CDR1 SGHRS, CDR2 YFSETQ. The CDR3 nucleotides read TGCGCCAGCAGCTTGTGGGACAGGGGGCGCGAGCAGTACTTC. Protein: CASSLWDRGREQYF.

The V call is TRBV7-2, the J call TRBJ2-7, with 12 bases identical to TRBD2. The CDR3 extends over 17 amino acids. Germline V lookup: CDR1 SGHTA, CDR2 FQGNSA. V trimming: 2 bases; J trimming: 6 bases; junction bases outside the gene matches: 11. The CDR3 DNA is TGTGCCAGCAGCTTAAACCCCCCTAGCGGGGGGGCCGGCGAGCAGTACTTC. This codes for CASSLNPPSGGAGEQYF.

The rearrangement links TRBV27 to TRBJ2-7, with TRBD1 identical over 8 bases. The CDR3 totals 14 residues. The junction had 9 bases not matched to a gene; V was cut back by 2 bases and J by 9 bases. Germline CDR1 reads MNHEY; CDR2 reads SMNVEV (reference sequence). Written as DNA, the CDR3 is TGTGCCAGCAGTTTAACGCCAGGGGGCGCGGGGCAGTACTTC. Protein product: CASSLTPGGAGQYF.

The rearrangement links TRBV28 to TRBJ1-2; no clear D gene. CDR3 length equals 11 residues. Germline-derived CDR1 and CDR2 are MDHEN and SYDVKM. Trimming removed 5 bases at V and 4 bases at J, with 5 bases between. The CDR3 loop is CASSAGYGYTF. DNA of the CDR3: TGTGCCAGCAGTGCAGGCTATGGCTACACCTTC.

The chain uses TRBV6-5 and TRBJ1-1; 7 nucleotides align to TRBD1. The CDR3 spans 14 residues. J lost 1 base, V lost 7 bases, and 6 bases had no gene match. The germline CDR1 and CDR2 sequences are MNHEY and SVGAGI. The CDR3 is CASTPRGRNTEAFF. CDR3 bases: TGTGCCAGCACCCCGAGGGGGCGGAACACTGAAGCTTTCTTT.